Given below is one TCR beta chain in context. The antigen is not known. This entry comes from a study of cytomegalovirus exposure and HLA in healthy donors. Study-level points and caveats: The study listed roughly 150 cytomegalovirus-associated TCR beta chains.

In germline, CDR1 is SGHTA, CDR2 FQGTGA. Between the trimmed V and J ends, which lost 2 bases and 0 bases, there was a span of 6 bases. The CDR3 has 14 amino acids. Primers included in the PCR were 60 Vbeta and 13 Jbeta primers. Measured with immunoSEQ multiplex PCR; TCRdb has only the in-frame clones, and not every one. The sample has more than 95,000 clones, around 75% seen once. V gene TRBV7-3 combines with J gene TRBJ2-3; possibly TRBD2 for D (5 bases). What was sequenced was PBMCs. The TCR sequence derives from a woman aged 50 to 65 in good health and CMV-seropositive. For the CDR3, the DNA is TGTGCCAGCAGCTTACGGGGTAGCACAGATACGCAGTATTTT. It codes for CASSLRGSTDTQYF.